A few counts support the clone carrying this T cell receptor (beta chain). The antigen remains undetermined. The CDR3 covers 14 residues. CDR1 and CDR2 (germline): SGHTA, FQGNSA. V was cut by 2 bases and J by 1 base, with 8 bases left in between. These data belong to a study of T-cell memory formation after mild COVID-19. Study-wide context: In these data, TCR clusters were largely donor specific. The study's findings and limits: Contracting clones from day 15 to 85 showed balanced CD4/CD8; later expanders favored CD4+. Clonal second-wave expansions that peaked on day 37 had unconfirmed SARS-CoV-2 specificity.

From the 5' RACE reads, TCRdb called clonotypes with MiXCR, one entry per CDR3 protein. The sample shows hundreds of thousands of distinct CDR3 sequences, 14% of them seen only once. The sequencing input was PBMCs or a T cell subset sorted from them (not recorded which). The chain employs TRBV7-2 and TRBJ1-1; unclear D gene. The receptor was derived from a man aged 18 to 35 who had mild COVID-19 (a few samples of this study predate the infection). Cell type and time point are not known. The CDR3 DNA sequence: TGTGCCAGCAGCTTAAGCCCAGCGAACACTGAAGCTTTCTTT. Encoded protein: CASSLSPANTEAFF. Full variable domain (outside the CDR3, taken from reference TRBV7-2 and TRBJ1-1): GAGVSQSPSNKVTEKGKDVELRCDPISGHTALYWYRQSLGQGLEFLIYFQGNSAPDKSGLPSDRFSAERTGGSVSTLTIQRTQQEDSAVYLCASSLSPANTEAFFGQGTRLTVV.